This T cell receptor (beta chain) was observed in a study of blood T cell repertoires in COVID-19. Study background: COVID-19 samples, acute and convalescent, were from the United States, Italy and Spain. Nucleic acid was either cDNA or gDNA, and it came from T cells, B-cell-depleted T cells, or PBMCs.

The V gene end was trimmed by 8 bases and the J gene end by 9 bases; junction bases not matched to a gene: 4. The CDR3 has 12 residues. The germline gives CDR1 MDHEN, CDR2 SYDVKM. Seattle's cohort entered during active infection and was followed longitudinally. Methods used by the authors: Quantification of nucleated cells was approximated via reference gene primer amplification. Assay used: immunoSEQ multiplex PCR; TCRdb lists only in-frame clones, some missing. V, J and clone size reflect that table, while D and trimming were determined from the DNA. The table shows roughly 160,000 clones, with over 80% occurring only once.

The receptor's source is a woman of 80 years or more with COVID-19, enrolled during active disease. This sequence joins TRBV28 and TRBJ1-6; 7 bases agree with TRBD1. Sequenced sample: peripheral blood. The CDR3 is CASSGQLSPLHF. The CDR3 nucleotides read TGTGCCAGCTCGGGACAGCTTTCACCCCTCCACTTT.